This entry lists 32 T cell receptor beta chains sequenced from one sample in a study of pediatric ulcerative colitis. Rectal tissue came from one to two pinch biopsies taken at colonoscopy. Produced via immunoSEQ multiplex PCR; TCRdb's table is partial and in-frame only. This table has 35,000 or so clones, around three quarters appearing once. Input material: gut tissue. The receptors stem from a boy aged 5-17 years with moderate ulcerative colitis.

The chain uses TRBV19 and TRBJ2-7, with D possibly being TRBD1 (6 bases). Trimming removed 6 bases at V and 4 bases at J, with 13 bases between. Germline V lookup: CDR1 LNHDA, CDR2 SQIVND (reference sequence). This CDR3 is built from 13 residues. In DNA, the CDR3 is TGTGCCAGTAGGCAGGGGAAGGGGTACGAGCAGTACTTC. Its protein is CASRQGKGYEQYF. Based on the CDR3 plus reference TRBV19 and TRBJ2-7, the full variable domain is DGGITQSPKYLFRKEGQNVTLSCEQNLNHDAMYWYRQDPGQGLRLIYYSQIVNDFQKGDIAEGYSVSREKKESFPLTVTSAQKNPTAFYLCASRQGKGYEQYFGPGTRLTVT.

The chain uses TRBV7-8 and TRBJ2-3; 9 positions match TRBD2. Per the germline V gene, CDR1 is SGHVS and CDR2 is FQNEAQ. The CDR3 is 16 residues long. The junction had 10 bases not matched to a gene; V was cut back by 5 bases and J by 4 bases. CDR3: CASSLGGGAKADTQYF. DNA of the CDR3: TGTGCCAGCAGCCTAGGCGGGGGGGCGAAGGCAGATACGCAGTATTTT.

The V gene is TRBV7-2, the J gene TRBJ2-7; D is uncertain. Germline values: CDR1 SGHTA, CDR2 FQGNSA. V was shortened by 3 bases and J by 4 bases, with 10 bases between the two germline ends. The CDR3 contains 13 residues. The CDR3 sequence is CASSFPATYEQYF. CDR3 in DNA: TGTGCCAGCAGCTTTCCTGCGACTTACGAGCAGTACTTC. The variable domain in full, with the rest retrieved from reference TRBV7-2 and TRBJ2-7, is GAGVSQSPSNKVTEKGKDVELRCDPISGHTALYWYRQSLGQGLEFLIYFQGNSAPDKSGLPSDRFSAERTGGSVSTLTIQRTQQEDSAVYLCASSFPATYEQYFGPGTRLTVT.

The chain links TRBV28 to TRBJ2-5; D is unclear. V shed 4 bases and J shed 1 base, with 1 base lying between them. Germline values: CDR1 MDHEN, CDR2 SYDVKM. This CDR3 has 11 residues. CDR3: CASSSQETQYF. In DNA, the CDR3 is TGTGCCAGCAGTTCCCAAGAGACCCAGTACTTC.

V gene TRBV28 combines with J gene TRBJ2-1; 7 bases agree with TRBD2. The CDR3 is 16 amino acids. Germline V gene sequence: CDR1 MDHEN, CDR2 SYDVKM. J gave up 0 bases and V 2 bases, and 4 bases lay outside the gene matches. DNA of the CDR3: TGTGCCAGCAGTTTACAGCGGGACCGCTCCTACAATGAGCAGTTCTTC. As protein: CASSLQRDRSYNEQFF.

This clone was found once. The chain uses TRBV30 and TRBJ2-6; D gene ambiguous. Looked up from germline, CDR1 is GTSNPN and CDR2 is SVGIG (reference sequence). The CDR3 contains 14 residues. V gave up 2 bases and J gave up 4 bases, with 9 bases separating them. CDR3 in DNA: TGTGCCTGGAGTAAGGGTTTCGGGGCCAACGTCCTGACTTTC. Translation gives CAWSKGFGANVLTF.

The genes are TRBV9 and TRBJ1-2; the match to TRBD1 covers 9 bases. Germline V gene lookup returns CDR1 SGDLS and CDR2 YYNGEE. Trimming at V came to 3 bases and at J to 3 bases, leaving 6 bases not matched to a gene. The CDR3 has 15 residues. CDR3 coding DNA: TGTGCCAGCAGCGGCACAGGGGGCGCCTACTATGGCTACACCTTC. The encoded protein is CASSGTGGAYYGYTF.

The chain combines TRBV5-1 with TRBJ2-3; D is ambiguous. Trimming pared 0 bases from V and 5 bases from J, leaving 10 bases between. This CDR3 is 14 amino acids long. The germline V gene encodes CDR1 SGHRS and CDR2 YFSETQ. DNA of the CDR3: TGCGCCAGCAGCTTGGGGCAACGCGAAGATACGCAGTATTTT. The encoded protein is CASSLGQREDTQYF.

The chain recombines TRBV7-8 with TRBJ2-5; no clear D. CDR1 is SGHVS, CDR2 FQNEAQ, per germline. Trimming shortened V by 3 bases and J by 2 bases, and 7 bases separated the two germline ends. There are 13 residues in the CDR3. The CDR3 spells CASSFPPQETQYF. The CDR3 nucleotides are TGTGCCAGCAGCTTCCCACCTCAAGAGACCCAGTACTTC.

J is TRBJ2-1 and V is TRBV11-3, with D possibly being TRBD1 (6 bases). The germline V gene encodes CDR1 SGHNT and CDR2 YENEEA. Trimming shortened V by 5 bases and J by 1 base, and 12 bases separated the two germline ends. The CDR3 sequence is 15 residues long. Here the CDR3 DNA reads TGTGCCAGCAGCCCGGGACAAGGGTCCTACAATGAGCAGTTCTTC. The encoded protein is CASSPGQGSYNEQFF.

Only one count was recorded for this clone. V gene TRBV6-1 combines with J gene TRBJ1-5; D might be TRBD1 (6 bases). The ends were cut back, 1 base at V and 10 bases at J, with 23 bases in the middle. Germline assignment: CDR1 MNHNS and CDR2 SASEGT. The CDR3 is 17 residues long. In nucleotides, the CDR3 is TGTGCCAGCAGTGAAGGGGGTGGCATGAGACAGGCAGCCCCCCAGCATTTT. Its protein product is CASSEGGGMRQAAPQHF.

In this sample, this clone turned up a few times. The CDR3 protein is CASSSRALSNTEAFF. Here the CDR3 DNA reads TGTGCCAGCAGCTCAAGGGCCTTATCGAACACTGAAGCTTTCTTT. V is TRBV11-3 and J is TRBJ1-1; D call uncertain. There are 15 residues in the CDR3. CDR1 and CDR2 (germline): SGHNT, YENEEA. V gave up 4 bases and J gave up 1 base, with 13 bases separating them.

This chain uses TRBV14 with TRBJ2-5; the match to TRBD1 covers 11 bases. J lost 5 bases, V lost 2 bases, and 13 bases had no gene match. The CDR3 covers 18 residues. From germline, CDR1 is SGHDN and CDR2 FVKESK. This chain's CDR3 is CASSQLPLRTGGRETQYF. Written as DNA, the CDR3 is TGTGCCAGCAGCCAACTCCCACTCCGGACAGGGGGCAGGGAGACCCAGTACTTC.

The V and J genes are TRBV7-8 and TRBJ2-7; either TRBD1 or TRBD2 may supply D (5 bases each). V gave up 5 bases and J gave up 0 bases, with 23 bases separating them. Germline V gene lookup returns CDR1 SGHVS and CDR2 FQNEAQ. The CDR3 loop spans 18 amino acids. The CDR3 DNA sequence: TGTGCCAGCAGCAAAGACCTCGCCGGGACGGATAGCTCCTACGAGCAGTACTTC. Translated: CASSKDLAGTDSSYEQYF.

This clone was seen a single time. The chain links TRBV5-1 to TRBJ2-1; 10 nucleotides line up with TRBD2. Germline CDR1 reads SGHRS; CDR2 reads YFSETQ. The CDR3 is 19 amino acids. Trimming cost V 3 bases and J 0 bases; bases outside gene matches: 12. The CDR3 here is CASSSPLVPSGGSYNEQFF. CDR3 sequence (DNA): TGCGCCAGCAGCTCCCCTCTCGTCCCTAGCGGGGGCTCCTACAATGAGCAGTTCTTC.

The chain carries TRBV27 and TRBJ1-6; a weak D match, TRBD1 (6 bases). Trimming removed 7 bases from V and 9 bases from J, with 22 bases in between. Germline V gives CDR1 MNHEY, CDR2 SMNVEV (reference sequence). The CDR3 extends over 16 amino acids. CDR3 in DNA: TGTGCCAGCATGGAGCCGCCGGGACATGTAGGTTCACCCCTCCACTTT. The encoded protein is CASMEPPGHVGSPLHF.

Only a few counts were recorded for this clone. The CDR3 spells CASTRAGNTEAFF. The CDR3 coding sequence is TGTGCCAGCACTCGGGCAGGGAACACTGAAGCTTTCTTT. The genes are TRBV2 and TRBJ1-1; D uncertain. From germline, CDR1 is SNHLY and CDR2 FYNNEI. The CDR3 extends over 13 amino acids. The V end was cut by 7 bases, the J end by 1 base, with 10 bases between.

The chain uses TRBV7-2 and TRBJ2-3, with D possibly matching TRBD2 (6 bases). V was cut by 3 bases and J by 1 base, with 8 bases left in between. Germline V gene data show CDR1 as SGHTA and CDR2 as FQGNSA. The CDR3 is 14 amino acids. The CDR3 bases are TGTGCCAGCAGCTTTAGCGGACGCACAGATACGCAGTATTTT. This codes for CASSFSGRTDTQYF.

The chain carries TRBV2 and TRBJ2-7; 15 nucleotides match TRBD2. CDR1 and CDR2 from the germline V gene are SNHLY and FYNNEI. CDR3 size: 16 residues. V shed 6 bases and J 3 bases; nucleotides not matched to a gene: 6. The CDR3 DNA follows: TGTGCCAGCAGAGCCGGGACTAGCGGGGGGCGCTACGAGCAGTACTTC. Its translation is CASRAGTSGGRYEQYF.

This chain joins TRBV7-6 and TRBJ1-1; D is perhaps TRBD1 (5 bases). Germline assignment: CDR1 SGHVS and CDR2 FNYEAQ. Between the trimmed V and J ends, which lost 0 bases and 4 bases, there was a span of 9 bases. The CDR3 has 14 amino acids. The CDR3: CASSLAIGGTEAFF. CDR3 nucleotides: TGTGCCAGCAGCTTAGCGATTGGGGGCACTGAAGCTTTCTTT.

The rearrangement uses TRBV4-3 and TRBJ2-1; D gene unclear. The CDR3 length is 13 residues. Per germline, CDR1 LGHNA and CDR2 YSLEER. Trimming removed 0 bases at V and 15 bases at J, with 15 bases between. This chain's CDR3 is CASSQDSATRLFF. The CDR3 coding sequence is TGCGCCAGCAGCCAAGATTCAGCGACGAGATTGTTCTTC.

The CDR3 spells CASSFPRETQYF. CDR3 in DNA: TGTGCCAGCAGCTTCCCCAGAGAGACCCAGTACTTC. The chain recombines TRBV7-2 with TRBJ2-5; D not resolved. Looked up from germline, CDR1 is SGHTA and CDR2 is FQGNSA. The CDR3 sequence is 12 residues long. V lost 3 bases and J 4 bases, leaving 6 bases between the germline ends. Together with reference TRBV7-2 and TRBJ2-5, the CDR3 gives the full variable domain: GAGVSQSPSNKVTEKGKDVELRCDPISGHTALYWYRQSLGQGLEFLIYFQGNSAPDKSGLPSDRFSAERTGGSVSTLTIQRTQQEDSAVYLCASSFPRETQYFGPGTRLLVL.

This clone was seen only a few times. V gene TRBV7-9 combines with J gene TRBJ1-6, with TRBD1 matching 8 bases. The germline gives CDR1 SEHNR, CDR2 FQNEAQ (reference sequence). V gave up 5 bases and J gave up 7 bases; unmatched junction bases: 7. This CDR3 contains 15 residues. CDR3 nucleotide sequence: TGTGCCAGCAGCGCTTGGACAGGGAAGAATTCACCCCTCCACTTT. Amino acid sequence: CASSAWTGKNSPLHF.

The J gene is TRBJ2-5, the V gene TRBV5-1, with D tentatively TRBD1 (6 bases). This CDR3 has 13 residues. Germline assignment: CDR1 SGHRS and CDR2 YFSETQ. Trimming left V 2 bases short and J 3 bases short, with 8 bases between. CDR3 region: CASSFEGEETQYF. Written as DNA, the CDR3 is TGCGCCAGCAGCTTCGAGGGGGAAGAGACCCAGTACTTC. Full variable domain (outside the CDR3, taken from reference TRBV5-1 and TRBJ2-5): KAGVTQTPRYLIKTRGQQVTLSCSPISGHRSVSWYQQTPGQGLQFLFEYFSETQRNKGNFPGRFSGRQFSNSRSEMNVSTLELGDSALYLCASSFEGEETQYFGPGTRLLVL.

This rearrangement joins TRBV6-5 to TRBJ2-2; possibly TRBD1 for D (5 bases). Trimming left V 0 bases short and J 5 bases short, with 13 bases between. The CDR3 length is 16 residues. Germline lookup yields CDR1 MNHEY and CDR2 SVGAGI. The DNA for the CDR3 is TGTGCCAGCAGTTACTCAGGGGTTAGCTGGACCGGGGAGCTGTTTTTT. Its protein is CASSYSGVSWTGELFF.

This clone has more than one count but fewer than ten. This same CDR3 is encoded by further DNA sequences in the sample. The chain couples TRBV5-1 to TRBJ2-1; perhaps TRBD1 as D (6 bases). V shed 2 bases and J shed 2 bases, with 8 bases lying between them. Germline lookup yields CDR1 SGHRS and CDR2 YFSETQ. CDR3 size: 14 residues. DNA for the CDR3: TGCGCCAGCAGCTTACAGGGAACCTACAATGAGCAGTTCTTC. The encoded protein is CASSLQGTYNEQFF.

J is TRBJ1-6 and V is TRBV28; no reliable D call. Germline V gives CDR1 MDHEN, CDR2 SYDVKM. V shed 8 bases and J shed 7 bases, with 9 bases lying between them. This CDR3 has 12 amino acids. The DNA for the CDR3 is TGTGCCAGCGGACTTGGGAATTCACCCCTCCACTTT. This sequence encodes CASGLGNSPLHF.

The genes are TRBV28 and TRBJ2-1; 7 bases map to TRBD2. The CDR3 totals 13 residues. The J segment lost 8 bases and the V segment lost 4 bases, leaving 5 bases of the junction unmatched. Germline CDR1 is MDHEN and CDR2 is SYDVKM. Here the CDR3 DNA reads TGTGCCAGCAGTTCCGGTGGGAGGGATGAGCAGTTCTTC. This codes for CASSSGGRDEQFF.

The V and J genes are TRBV19 and TRBJ1-2; 7 bases fit TRBD1. The CDR3 runs to 12 residues. The germline V gene encodes CDR1 LNHDA and CDR2 SQIVND (reference sequence). V was clipped by 10 bases and J by 6 bases; unmatched bases: 8. CDR3 nucleotides: TGTGCCACTCGTGACAGGGTCCATGGCTACACCTTC. This codes for CATRDRVHGYTF.

This clone was observed a few times. For the CDR3, the DNA is TGTGCCAGTAGCGGGAGTATCAACGAGCAGTACTTC. It codes for CASSGSINEQYF. The rearrangement uses TRBV19 and TRBJ2-7; weak D call: TRBD2 (6 bases). V was trimmed by 6 bases and J by 5 bases, leaving 11 bases between them. Looked up from germline, CDR1 is LNHDA and CDR2 is SQIVND (reference sequence). There are 12 residues in the CDR3.

The sample holds a few counts of this clone. This chain joins TRBV2 and TRBJ1-4, with a tentative D call TRBD1 (5 bases). This CDR3 spans 15 amino acids. Trimming left V 4 bases short and J 4 bases short, with 13 bases between. Looked up from germline, CDR1 is SNHLY and CDR2 is FYNNEI. The CDR3 region has the DNA TGTGCCAGCAGTGTTTCAGGGACCTTTAATGAAAAACTGTTTTTT. As protein: CASSVSGTFNEKLFF.

There are a few counts of this clone. The chain is built from TRBV5-4 and TRBJ1-2; the match to TRBD1 covers 9 bases. The CDR3 sequence is 14 residues long. After removal of 3 bases from V and 7 bases from J, the junction contained 7 bases not matched to a gene. CDR1 is SGHNT and CDR2 is YYREEE in the germline V gene (reference sequence). The CDR3 coding sequence is TGTGCCAGCAGCTACCGGACAGGGGCGGGTGGCTACACCTTC. This sequence encodes CASSYRTGAGGYTF.